These 24 T cell receptor beta chains originate from one sample sequenced in a study of regulatory T cells in long-lasting Graves disease. Time point noted: persistent/refractory GD, antithyroid drugs over 5 years with positive TRAb. The TCR library was made from RNA that had been extracted from PBMCs in TRIzol. Building of the TCR beta libraries involved iRepertoire HTBI primers and Arm-PCR of CDR3 regions. TCRdb reanalysed the multiplex PCR reads using MiXCR and keeps one entry per CDR3 protein. The top ten hold roughly 7% of the sample, which has some 430,000 distinct CDR3 sequences, around a fifth seen once. The source material was peripheral blood mononuclear cells (PBMCs), sampled when the disease was refractory, from a patient treated with antithyroid drugs. The source is a female donor with Graves disease.

The chain has TRBV29-1 and TRBJ1-2; the D gene is possibly TRBD1 (5 bases). The length of the CDR3 is 15 residues. The V end lost 2 bases, the J end lost 4 bases, and 17 bases lay between the germline ends. Germline-derived CDR1 and CDR2 are SQVTM and ANQGSEA. In DNA, the CDR3 is TGCAGCGTTGAAAGGGGCCCAGGGATCGCCTATGGCTACACCTTC. As protein: CSVERGPGIAYGYTF.

The chain has TRBV7-6 and TRBJ2-2; D possibly corresponds to TRBD2 (5 bases). In germline, CDR1 is SGHVS, CDR2 FNYEAQ. V lost 4 bases and J 4 bases, leaving 16 bases between the germline ends. The CDR3 extends over 16 amino acids. The CDR3, as DNA: TGTGCCAGCAGCTCCCGGACTGACCGGGGCACCGGGGAGCTGTTTTTT. Amino acid sequence: CASSSRTDRGTGELFF.

This clonotype showed up many times. J is TRBJ2-7 and V is TRBV20-1; TRBD1 agrees at 10 bases. The CDR3 totals 15 residues. V shed 6 bases, J shed 1 base, and the junction held 9 bases outside the gene matches. Germline V gene lookup returns CDR1 DFQATT and CDR2 SNEGSKA (reference sequence). CDR3 bases: TGCAGTGCCCCCCCATTGGGACAGGGGTCCTACGAGCAGTACTTC. It translates to CSAPPLGQGSYEQYF.

About this clonotype itself: This may arise from a read error, as a much more abundant clone is one base away. The CDR3 spells CSVVGNTGAFF. The DNA of the CDR3 is TGCAGCGTTGTGGGGAACACTGGAGCTTTCTTT. The chain has TRBV29-1 and TRBJ1-1; no clear D. CDR3 length: 11 amino acids. The germline V gene encodes CDR1 SQVTM and CDR2 ANQGSEA.

This clonotype was detected only a few times. The rearrangement links TRBV6-5 to TRBJ2-7; 8 bases are a match to TRBD2. CDR1 and CDR2 from the germline V gene are MNHEY and SVGAGI. Trimming cost V 0 bases and J 2 bases; bases outside gene matches: 18. This CDR3 has 20 amino acids. As DNA, the CDR3 is TGTGCCAGCAGTTACTCTATGGCGGGAGGTCCGACTGTGGATCCCTACGAGCAGTACTTC. Its translation is CASSYSMAGGPTVDPYEQYF.

This clonotype has ten or more counts. V is TRBV11-3 and J is TRBJ1-1; D uncertain. V was trimmed by 2 bases and J by 5 bases, leaving 12 bases between them. The CDR3 is 14 amino acids. CDR1 and CDR2 (germline): SGHNT, YENEEA. CDR3 sequence (DNA): TGTGCCAGCAGCTTAAGTGGACGTGGGACTGAAGCTTTCTTT. It translates to CASSLSGRGTEAFF.

This clonotype came up many times. The V call is TRBV12-3 or TRBV12-4, the J call TRBJ1-2; D unclear. Trimming cost V 1 base and J 7 bases, with 10 bases left between them. This CDR3 contains 13 residues. This CDR3 is CASSLVGGSGYTF. CDR3 nucleotide sequence: TGTGCCAGCAGTTTAGTGGGAGGGTCTGGCTACACCTTC.

At least ten counts were recorded for this clonotype. The CDR3 here is CASSWTATNEKLFF. The CDR3 nucleotides read TGTGCCAGCAGCTGGACAGCAACTAATGAAAAACTGTTTTTT. This sequence joins TRBV28 and TRBJ1-4, with D possibly TRBD1 on 6 matching bases. V lost 6 bases and J lost 0, with 8 bases in between. The CDR3 has 14 amino acids. CDR1 MDHEN and CDR2 SYDVKM come from the germline V gene.

This clonotype was picked up a small number of times. V is TRBV20-1 and J is TRBJ2-1; 7 nucleotides match TRBD2. The germline V gene encodes CDR1 DFQATT and CDR2 SNEGSKA (reference sequence). Losses at the gene ends were 4 bases for V and 3 bases for J; bases not matched to a gene: 9. CDR3 length equals 15 residues. CDR3 amino acids: CSATGTSVGYNEQFF. CDR3 in DNA: TGCAGTGCTACCGGTACTAGCGTGGGCTACAATGAGCAGTTCTTC.

This clonotype was seen at least ten times. The chain uses TRBV11-3 and TRBJ1-2; D ambiguous. The CDR3 sequence is 12 residues long. The V and J ends lost 3 bases and 6 bases respectively, with 8 bases between them. The germline V gene encodes CDR1 SGHNT and CDR2 YENEEA. Written as DNA, the CDR3 is TGTGCCAGCAGCTTGAAGACGAATGGCTACACCTTC. Translated: CASSLKTNGYTF.

This clonotype was observed a handful of times. The chain carries TRBV20-1 and TRBJ2-5, with TRBD2 identical over 10 bases. Unmatched junction bases numbered 10, after V lost 5 bases and J lost 13 bases. The CDR3 spans 12 residues. The V gene's germline CDR1 is DFQATT and CDR2 SNEGSKA (reference sequence). CDR3 DNA: TGCAGTGCTGGCTTGAGCGGGAGGGACTCGTACTTC. Protein sequence: CSAGLSGRDSYF.

This clonotype was counted many times. The rearrangement joins TRBV28 to TRBJ2-5, with a tentative D call TRBD2 (6 bases). Trimming pared 10 bases from V and 2 bases from J, leaving 8 bases between. Germline loops: CDR1 MDHEN, CDR2 SYDVKM. The CDR3 runs to 11 residues. CDR3 nucleotides: TGTGCCAACCGGGAGCAAGAGACCCAGTACTTC. This sequence encodes CANREQETQYF.

This clonotype was seen repeatedly, ten times or more. The gene calls are TRBV29-1 and TRBJ1-1, with D unclear. Germline-derived CDR1 and CDR2 are SQVTM and ANQGSEA. V lost 5 bases and J lost 0, with 10 bases in between. The CDR3 length is 13 residues. CDR3 nucleotides: TGCAGCGTTCGGGTCAGCCTGAACACTGAAGCTTTCTTT. It translates to CSVRVSLNTEAFF.

This clonotype has at least ten counts. This chain links TRBV28 with TRBJ2-7; 9 bases match TRBD1. CDR1 and CDR2 from the germline V gene are MDHEN and SYDVKM. The CDR3 is 14 amino acids. The junction had 8 bases not matched to a gene; V was cut back by 4 bases and J by 7 bases. For the CDR3, the DNA is TGTGCCAGCAGTTCCGGGACAGGGCTGGGAGAGCAGTACTTC. It codes for CASSSGTGLGEQYF.

J is TRBJ2-2 and V is TRBV10-3; the match to TRBD1 covers 9 bases. The CDR3 loop spans 15 amino acids. J lost 2 bases, V lost 5 bases, and 3 bases had no gene match. Germline V CDR1 and CDR2: ENHRY, SYGVKD. The CDR3 DNA follows: TGTGCCATCAGTCGGACAGGGGAAAACACCGGGGAGCTGTTTTTT. Its protein is CAISRTGENTGELFF.

This clonotype turned up a few times. This chain's CDR3 is CASSLVVRETQYF. The CDR3 nucleotides are TGTGCCAGCAGCTTAGTGGTCCGGGAGACCCAGTACTTC. The chain is built from TRBV7-6 and TRBJ2-5; D is unclear. Germline V gene lookup returns CDR1 SGHVS and CDR2 FNYEAQ. The CDR3 covers 13 residues. Trimming took off 1 base at V and 5 bases at J, with 8 bases between the two ends.

This clonotype was counted at least ten times. The chain links TRBV6-2 or TRBV6-3 to TRBJ2-7; the D is unclear. The V end lost 4 bases, the J end lost 5 bases, and 15 bases lay between the germline ends. This CDR3 contains 14 residues. The V gene's germline CDR1 is MNHEY and CDR2 SVGEGT. DNA for the CDR3: TGTGCCAGCAGTTCGAACGTCCCAGAACACGAGCAGTACTTC. This sequence encodes CASSSNVPEHEQYF.

This clonotype has a handful of counts. The CDR3 DNA reads TGCAGTGCTAGAGACGAAAAACAGGGGGCAGATAATGAAAAACTGTTTTTT. This codes for CSARDEKQGADNEKLFF. The rearrangement uses TRBV20-1 and TRBJ1-4, with 9 positions matching TRBD1. The CDR3 is 17 residues long. Germline V gene data show CDR1 as DFQATT and CDR2 as SNEGSKA (reference sequence). J lost 4 bases, V lost 0 bases, and 9 bases had no gene match.

The chain employs TRBV5-6 and TRBJ1-1; 9 nucleotides line up with TRBD1. Germline V lookup: CDR1 SGHDT, CDR2 YYEEEE. Trimming cost V 4 bases and J 2 bases; bases outside gene matches: 12. The CDR3 covers 17 residues. The CDR3 reads CASSGPGTGTSNTEAFF. CDR3 bases: TGTGCCAGCAGCGGCCCCGGGACAGGGACTTCTAACACTGAAGCTTTCTTT.

V is TRBV29-1 and J is TRBJ2-7; D uncertain. Deletions cut 7 bases from V and 8 bases from J, with 12 bases between. In germline, CDR1 is SQVTM, CDR2 ANQGSEA. CDR3 length: 10 residues. CDR3 DNA sequence: TGCAGCGCACTCTCAGATAAGCAGTACTTC. Translating gives CSALSDKQYF.

This clonotype was recorded many times. In DNA form, the CDR3 reads TGTGCCAGCAGCCCCCCTCCAGATAATGAAAAACTGTTTTTT. This sequence encodes CASSPPPDNEKLFF. The gene calls are TRBV7-9 and TRBJ1-4; D call uncertain. The V and J ends lost 5 bases and 4 bases respectively, with 11 bases between them. Per the germline V gene, CDR1 is SEHNR and CDR2 is FQNEAQ (reference sequence). The CDR3 has 14 residues.

This clonotype has a count of ten or more. The chain has TRBV29-1 and TRBJ2-5, with D possibly being TRBD1 or TRBD2 (6 bases each). Germline V CDR1 and CDR2: SQVTM, ANQGSEA. Trimming cost V 2 bases and J 1 base, with 17 bases left between them. The CDR3 is made up of 16 amino acids. The CDR3 DNA reads TGCAGCGTTGAACCCTCGGGGGCAGTGGGCCAAGAGACCCAGTACTTC. Protein sequence: CSVEPSGAVGQETQYF.

This clonotype was found many times. The chain is built from TRBV28 and TRBJ1-1, with D perhaps TRBD1 (6 bases). CDR1 is MDHEN, CDR2 SYDVKM, per germline. This CDR3 is 15 amino acids long. The V and J ends lost 2 bases and 0 bases respectively, with 10 bases between them. The CDR3 DNA reads TGTGCCAGCAGTTTAAGGGGGGCGTTGAACACTGAAGCTTTCTTT. As protein: CASSLRGALNTEAFF.

This clonotype has ten or more counts. This sequence joins TRBV4-1 and TRBJ2-2; D unclear. The CDR3 loop spans 13 amino acids. The germline V gene has CDR1 MGHRA and CDR2 YSYEKL. V lost 2 bases and J 2 bases, leaving 3 bases between the germline ends. CDR3 protein: CASSQTNTGELFF. DNA of the CDR3: TGCGCCAGCAGCCAAACAAACACCGGGGAGCTGTTTTTT.